This TCR beta chain emerged from a study of blood T cell repertoires in COVID-19. Study at large: Samples representing acute and convalescent COVID-19 were sourced from the United States, Italy and Spain. Sources were T cells, B-cell-depleted T cells, or PBMCs; the material itself was cDNA or gDNA.

Followed over time, Seattle patients had been enrolled while infection was active. Original data processing: Reference gene primer amplification in the assay estimated nucleated cell counts. The data were produced by immunoSEQ multiplex PCR, yet TCRdb's version contains in-frame clones alone and is incomplete. That table is the source of V, J and clone size, and D and trimming were worked out from the DNA. The sample yields about 210,000 clones, approximately 85% seen once. Trimming cost V 3 bases and J 7 bases, with 21 bases left between them. Per the germline V gene, CDR1 is MNHEY and CDR2 is SMNVEV (reference sequence). The CDR3 is 17 amino acids.

The rearrangement uses TRBV27 and TRBJ2-2; D remains ambiguous. The TCR was taken from a man over 45 with COVID-19, enrolled during active disease. Sequencing used peripheral blood. DNA for the CDR3: TGTGCCAGCAGTTTGAATGCGGAGATTCGTTCGGTCGGGGAGCTGTTTTTT. Its translation: CASSLNAEIRSVGELFF.